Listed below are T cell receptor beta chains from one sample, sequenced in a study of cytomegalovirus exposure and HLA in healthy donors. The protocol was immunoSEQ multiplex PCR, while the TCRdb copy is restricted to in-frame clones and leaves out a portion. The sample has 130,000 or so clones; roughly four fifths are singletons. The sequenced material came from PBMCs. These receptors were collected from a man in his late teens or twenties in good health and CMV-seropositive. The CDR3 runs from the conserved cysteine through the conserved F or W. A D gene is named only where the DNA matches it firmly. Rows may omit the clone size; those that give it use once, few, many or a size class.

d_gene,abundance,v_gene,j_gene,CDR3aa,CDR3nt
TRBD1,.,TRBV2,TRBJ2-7,CASSEFSGQGFGEQYF,TGTGCCAGCAGTGAATTCTCGGGACAGGGGTTTGGCGAGCAGTACTTC
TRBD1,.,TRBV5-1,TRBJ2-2,CASSGPDRGHGELFF,TGCGCCAGCAGCGGGCCGGACAGGGGGCACGGGGAGCTGTTTTTT
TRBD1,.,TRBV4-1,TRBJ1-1,CASGQGILGMNTEAFF,TGCGCCAGTGGACAGGGGATACTCGGCATGAACACTGAAGCTTTCTTT
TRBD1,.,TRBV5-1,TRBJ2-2,CASSFRTGGTGELFF,TGCGCCAGCTCATTTCGGACAGGGGGAACCGGGGAGCTGTTTTTT
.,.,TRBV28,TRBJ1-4,CASSTLSPTNEKLFF,TGTGCCAGCAGTACCTTAAGCCCAACTAATGAAAAACTGTTTTTT
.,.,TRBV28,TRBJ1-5,CASSFQGVLNQPQHF,TGTGCCAGCAGTTTCCAAGGAGTTCTCAATCAGCCCCAGCATTTT
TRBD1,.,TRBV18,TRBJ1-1,CASSLGQGAVNTEAFF,TGTGCCAGCTCACTGGGACAGGGGGCCGTGAACACTGAAGCTTTCTTT
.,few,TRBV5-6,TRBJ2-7,CASSGVGRSSYEQYF,TGTGCCAGCAGCGGAGTCGGCCGGAGCTCCTACGAGCAGTACTTC
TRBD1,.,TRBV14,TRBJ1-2,CASSPTGAYYGYTF,TGTGCCAGCAGTCCGACAGGGGCGTACTATGGCTACACCTTC
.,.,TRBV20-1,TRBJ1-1,CSASSNTEAFF,TGCAGTGCTAGTAGTAACACTGAAGCTTTCTTT
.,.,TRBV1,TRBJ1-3,CTSSQARRHPSSGNTIYF,TGCACCAGCAGCCAAGCTAGACGGCACCCTAGCTCTGGAAACACCATATATTTT
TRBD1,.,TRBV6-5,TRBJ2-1,CASSYPETGRHEQFF,TGTGCCAGCAGTTACCCCGAGACAGGGCGCCATGAGCAGTTCTTC
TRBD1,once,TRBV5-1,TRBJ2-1,CASSWGTGMFDEQFF,TGCGCCAGCAGCTGGGGGACAGGGATGTTCGATGAGCAGTTCTTC
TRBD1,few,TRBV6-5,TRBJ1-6,CASRDRVFSPLHF,TGTGCCAGCAGAGACAGGGTATTTTCACCCCTCCACTTT
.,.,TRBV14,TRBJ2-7,CASSQYGGTLEDEQYF,TGTGCCAGCAGCCAATATGGGGGGACCTTAGAGGACGAGCAGTACTTC
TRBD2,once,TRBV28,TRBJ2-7,CASSRRTSGRAPGQYF,TGTGCCAGCAGTCGTCGGACTAGCGGGAGGGCCCCCGGGCAGTACTTC
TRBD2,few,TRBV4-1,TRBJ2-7,CASSPGRERSYEQYF,TGCGCCAGCAGCCCGGGGCGGGAGAGATCCTACGAGCAGTACTTC
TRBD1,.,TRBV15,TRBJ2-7,CATSRDGKPGQGVQYF,TGTGCCACCAGCAGAGATGGGAAACCGGGACAGGGGGTTCAGTACTTC
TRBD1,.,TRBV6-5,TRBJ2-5,CASSSRDRGPQETQYF,TGTGCCAGCAGTTCCCGGGACAGGGGTCCCCAAGAGACCCAGTACTTC
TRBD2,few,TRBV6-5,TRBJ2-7,CASSYGTSGTGEQYF,TGTGCCAGCAGTTACGGGACTAGCGGGACGGGTGAGCAGTACTTC
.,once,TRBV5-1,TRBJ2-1,CASTSTRNNEQFF,TGCGCCAGCACCTCGACTCGAAACAATGAGCAGTTCTTC
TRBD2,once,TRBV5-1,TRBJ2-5,CASSLGPSGSFETQYF,TGCGCCAGCAGCTTGGGACCTAGCGGGAGCTTTGAGACCCAGTACTTC
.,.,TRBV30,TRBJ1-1,CAWSGAKRRGNTEAFF,TGTGCCTGGAGTGGAGCCAAGAGACGGGGGAACACTGAAGCTTTCTTT
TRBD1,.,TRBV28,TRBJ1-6,CAGGTGTVGSPLHF,TGTGCCGGTGGGACAGGGACAGTGGGTTCACCCCTCCACTTT
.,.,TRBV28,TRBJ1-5,CASHSSNQPQHF,TGTGCCAGCCATAGTAGCAATCAGCCCCAGCATTTT
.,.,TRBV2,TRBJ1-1,CASVRLPYLSGGTEAFF,TGTGCCAGCGTCAGGCTACCTTACCTCAGCGGGGGCACTGAAGCTTTCTTT
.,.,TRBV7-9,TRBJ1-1,CASSLVFWQMNTEAFF,.
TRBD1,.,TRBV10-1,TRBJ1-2,CASSDRGTGWSGYTF,TGCGCCAGCAGTGACCGAGGGACAGGGTGGTCTGGCTACACCTTC
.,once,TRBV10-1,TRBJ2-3,CASSEWQSGSTDTQYF,TGCGCCAGCAGTGAATGGCAAAGCGGGAGCACAGATACGCAGTATTTT
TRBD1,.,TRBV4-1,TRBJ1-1,CASSLSGQNEAFF,TGCGCCAGCAGCCTATCGGGACAGAATGAAGCTTTCTTT
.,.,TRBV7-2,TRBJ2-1,CASSFDGSASSYNEQFF,TGTGCCAGCAGCTTCGACGGGAGCGCCAGCTCCTACAATGAGCAGTTCTTC
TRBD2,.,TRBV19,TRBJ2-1,CASSSGREYNEQFF,TGTGCCAGTAGTAGCGGGAGAGAATACAATGAGCAGTTCTTC
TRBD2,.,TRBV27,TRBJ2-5,CASSPTSGPVFGTQYF,TGTGCCAGCAGTCCGACTAGCGGGCCCGTTTTTGGGACCCAGTACTTC
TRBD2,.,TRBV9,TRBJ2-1,CASSSTSGRRNEQFF,TGTGCCAGCAGCTCGACTAGCGGGAGAAGGAATGAGCAGTTCTTC
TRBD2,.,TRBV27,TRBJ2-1,CASSFGTSGSNEQFF,TGTGCCAGCAGTTTTGGGACTAGCGGGAGTAATGAGCAGTTCTTC
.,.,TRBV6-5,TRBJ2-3,CASSSIRTDTQYF,TGTGCCAGCAGTTCCATTCGCACAGATACGCAGTATTTT
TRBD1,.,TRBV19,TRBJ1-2,CASSASGGDYGYTF,TGTGCCAGTAGTGCCTCAGGGGGAGACTATGGCTACACCTTC
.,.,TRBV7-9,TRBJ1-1,CASSGDPSRGNTEAFF,TGTGCCAGCAGCGGAGACCCGAGTCGGGGGAACACTGAAGCTTTCTTT
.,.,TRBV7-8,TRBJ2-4,CASSLGAGSDIQYF,TGTGCCAGCAGCCTAGGGGCGGGTTCGGACATTCAGTACTTC
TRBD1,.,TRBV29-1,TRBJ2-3,CSARDRGLTDTQYF,TGCAGCGCTCGGGACAGGGGGCTAACAGATACGCAGTATTTT
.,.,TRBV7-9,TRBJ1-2,CASSLGGSVKGGYTF,TGTGCCAGCAGCTTAGGAGGGAGTGTAAAGGGTGGCTACACCTTC
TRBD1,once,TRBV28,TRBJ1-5,CASSSPGGEQPQHF,TGTGCCAGCAGTTCACCAGGGGGAGAGCAGCCCCAGCATTTT
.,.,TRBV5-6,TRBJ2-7,CASSEISGPEQYF,TGTGCCAGCAGCGAGATCTCAGGTCCCGAGCAGTACTTC
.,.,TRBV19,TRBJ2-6,CASREQGTGANVLTF,TGTGCCAGTAGAGAACAGGGTACAGGGGCCAACGTCCTGACTTTC
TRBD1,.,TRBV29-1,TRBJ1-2,CSVEVGVAGGRYGYTF,TGCAGCGTTGAAGTCGGCGTAGCAGGGGGCAGGTATGGCTACACCTTC